Listed here are 20 T cell receptor beta chains from one sample, sequenced in a study of T cells after yellow fever vaccination. One entry per CDR3 protein, called by TCRdb with MiXCR from the 5' RACE reads. Seen here are tens of thousands of distinct CDR3 sequences, around 4.3% observed once, and the top ten hold less than 50%. Source: PBMCs, either bulk or a sorted T-cell subset (CD4+, CD8+, memory, or dextramer-sorted; not recorded which), taken on the day of the yellow fever booster vaccination. The receptors stem from a man aged 18 to 30 who received the YFV17D yellow fever vaccine.

This clonotype has a count of ten or more. V gene TRBV18 combines with J gene TRBJ2-4; D is undetermined. The CDR3 runs 15 residues. In germline, CDR1 is KGHSH, CDR2 LQKENI. V lost 3 bases and J lost 7, with 16 bases in between. The CDR3 loop is CASSPPTAQENIQYF. CDR3 coding DNA: TGTGCCAGCTCACCGCCGACCGCTCAAGAGAACATTCAGTACTTC.

In this sample, this clonotype turned up many times. The CDR3 reads CASSLRKGENEKLFF. In DNA form, the CDR3 reads TGTGCCAGCAGCCTCAGGAAAGGCGAAAATGAAAAACTGTTTTTT. This rearrangement joins TRBV5-4 to TRBJ1-4; D unclear. The CDR3 is made up of 15 amino acids. The V end was cut by 4 bases, the J end by 5 bases, with 15 bases between. The germline gives CDR1 SGHNT, CDR2 YYREEE (reference sequence).

There are many counts of this clonotype. The CDR3 is CASSYGGPYNEQFF. CDR3 bases: TGTGCCAGCAGTTACGGGGGTCCCTACAATGAGCAGTTCTTC. This chain connects TRBV6-2 or TRBV6-3 to TRBJ2-1; tentatively, D is TRBD1 or TRBD2 (5 bases each). From germline, CDR1 is MNHEY and CDR2 SVGEGT. Trimming removed 2 bases from V and 2 bases from J, with 7 bases in between. This CDR3 spans 14 amino acids.

This clonotype was picked up many times. This chain connects TRBV12-3 or TRBV12-4 to TRBJ1-1; D possibly corresponds to TRBD1 (6 bases). The CDR3 totals 14 residues. V gave up 3 bases and J gave up 5 bases, with 13 bases separating them. The CDR3 spells CASSFAEGVTEAFF. CDR3 bases: TGTGCCAGCAGTTTCGCTGAGGGGGTGACTGAAGCTTTCTTT.

The V and J genes are TRBV6-2 or TRBV6-3 and TRBJ1-2; D is possibly TRBD1 (6 bases). V was cut by 6 bases and J by 4 bases, with 21 bases left in between. CDR3 length: 16 residues. CDR1 and CDR2 from the germline V gene are MNHEY and SVGEGT. The CDR3 reads CASSQDGTTGFYGYTF. For the CDR3, the DNA is TGTGCCAGCAGCCAAGACGGGACAACGGGCTTCTATGGCTACACCTTC.

There are many counts of this clonotype. The chain recombines TRBV24-1 with TRBJ2-3, with D perhaps matching TRBD1 (5 bases). The CDR3 loop spans 13 amino acids. Germline assignment: CDR1 KGHDR and CDR2 SFDVKD. V was clipped by 4 bases and J by 4 bases, with 8 bases between them. This chain's CDR3 is CATSEGRADTQYF. CDR3 DNA: TGTGCCACCAGTGAGGGCAGGGCAGATACGCAGTATTTT.

Turning to this clonotype: This may come from a read error, since a much larger clone is one base off. The rearrangement joins TRBV5-3 to TRBJ2-4; D uncertain. TRBV5-3 qualifies as an ORF whose function is uncertain. V dropped 0 bases and J dropped 10 bases, with 14 bases sitting between them. CDR3 length: 14 amino acids. The DNA for the CDR3 is TGTGCCAGAAGCTTGGATGACAATGGAAGGATTCAGTACTTC. It yields the protein CARSLDDNGRIQYF.

This clonotype was found a few times. The CDR3 does not close with the conserved phenylalanine or tryptophan, likely indicating a read error. The V and J genes are TRBV18 and TRBJ1-5; D not certain. The CDR3 is made up of 15 amino acids. V lost 2 bases to trimming and J lost 2 bases, with 10 bases between them. Looked up from germline, CDR1 is KGHSH and CDR2 is LQKENI. The CDR3 loop is CASSPTSGRNQPQHI. The CDR3 DNA sequence: TGTGCCAGCTCACCAACATCCGGGCGCAATCAGCCCCAGCATATT.

This clonotype was detected ten times or more. This chain uses TRBV20-1 with TRBJ2-3; 9 bases fit TRBD2. Per germline, CDR1 DFQATT and CDR2 SNEGSKA (reference sequence). CDR3 length: 15 residues. V shed 4 bases and J 4 bases; nucleotides not matched to a gene: 9. This CDR3 reads CSAKMGGGASDTQYF. The CDR3 region has the DNA TGCAGTGCTAAAATGGGCGGGGGGGCATCAGATACGCAGTATTTT.

The chain joins TRBV7-2 to TRBJ1-5; tentatively, D is TRBD1 (5 bases). The CDR3 loop spans 14 amino acids. Trimming shortened V by 4 bases and J by 3 bases, and 10 bases separated the two germline ends. Germline V gene lookup returns CDR1 SGHTA and CDR2 FQGNSA. CDR3 in DNA: TGTGCCAGCAGCTCAGGGCGAGACAATCAGCCCCAGCATTTT. Its protein product is CASSSGRDNQPQHF.

This clonotype appeared many times. The CDR3 reads CASSTGMGGADTQYF. The CDR3, as DNA: TGTGCCAGCAGTACAGGGATGGGTGGGGCAGATACGCAGTATTTT. V and J are TRBV6-1 and TRBJ2-3; weak D call: TRBD1 (6 bases). From germline, CDR1 is MNHNS and CDR2 SASEGT. The CDR3 runs to 15 residues. V was clipped by 5 bases and J by 4 bases, with 16 bases between them.

This clonotype was picked up many times. The V call is TRBV4-1, the J call TRBJ1-5; tentative D call: TRBD1 (5 bases). The CDR3 has 16 amino acids. Germline V gene sequence: CDR1 MGHRA, CDR2 YSYEKL. V was pared by 4 bases and J by 3 bases, with 16 bases between. Here the CDR3 reads CASSLALGRINQPQHF. CDR3 sequence (DNA): TGCGCCAGCAGCCTTGCCCTGGGACGGATCAATCAGCCCCAGCATTTT.

The chain uses TRBV12-5 and TRBJ2-6; D may match TRBD1 or TRBD2 (6 bases each). This CDR3 contains 22 residues. V was clipped by 0 bases and J by 0 bases, with 24 bases between them. Germline V gene lookup returns CDR1 LGHNT and CDR2 FRNRAP. The CDR3 region has the DNA TGTGCTAGTGGTTTGGTAAATAGGATAGGGCCGGGGGCCCTCTCTGGGGCCAACGTCCTGACTTTC. Translating gives CASGLVNRIGPGALSGANVLTF.

This clonotype was observed at least ten times. The V call is TRBV7-2, the J call TRBJ2-5; weak D call: TRBD2 (6 bases). The CDR3 covers 12 residues. The germline CDR1 and CDR2 sequences are SGHTA and FQGNSA. Trimming cost V 3 bases and J 5 bases, with 7 bases left between them. The CDR3 DNA is TGTGCCAGCAGCTTTGGGGGGGAGACCCAGTACTTC. Translating gives CASSFGGETQYF.

This clonotype came up many times. J is TRBJ2-7 and V is TRBV11-2; D may be TRBD1 or TRBD2 (5 bases each). The germline V and J ends were trimmed by 5 bases and 6 bases, with 17 bases remaining between them. Germline CDR1 and CDR2: SGHAT and FQNNGV. The CDR3 is 14 amino acids. The CDR3 reads CASSPPRERGEQYV. The CDR3, as DNA: TGTGCCAGCAGCCCCCCCAGGGAGCGTGGCGAGCAGTACGTC.

This clonotype was picked up many times. The V call is TRBV7-2, the J call TRBJ2-1; a weak D match, TRBD2 (6 bases). The V end was cut by 5 bases, the J end by 10 bases, with 15 bases between. The V gene's germline CDR1 is SGHTA and CDR2 FQGNSA. This CDR3 region has 13 residues. For the CDR3, the DNA is TGTGCCAGCAGCCGGCGGGGAGCAAAAGAGCAGTTCTTC. Its translation: CASSRRGAKEQFF.

On this clonotype: One end of the junction is discordant with germline, which a read error may explain. The V and J genes are TRBV2 and TRBJ2-2, with D possibly called TRBD1 or TRBD2 (5 bases each). Per the germline V gene, CDR1 is SNHLY and CDR2 is FYNNEI. The CDR3 has 14 residues. The CDR3: CASRQGSNTGVLFF. The CDR3 DNA sequence: TGTGCCAGCAGGCAGGGATCGAACACCGGGGTGCTGTTTTTT.

This clonotype was observed at least ten times. The chain employs TRBV5-1 and TRBJ2-5; D remains ambiguous. The ends were cut back, 0 bases at V and 1 base at J, with 7 bases in the middle. The CDR3 consists of 14 residues. The germline CDR1 and CDR2 sequences are SGHRS and YFSETQ. The CDR3: CASSLAPGQETQYF. CDR3 nucleotide sequence: TGCGCCAGCAGCTTGGCTCCCGGCCAAGAGACCCAGTACTTC.

Many counts were recorded for this clonotype. This rearrangement joins TRBV6-2 or TRBV6-3 to TRBJ2-3; 8 nucleotides line up with TRBD2. This CDR3 contains 15 residues. The trim removed 2 bases at V and 2 bases at J, leaving 3 bases unmatched. CDR1 is MNHEY and CDR2 is SVGEGT in the germline V gene. CDR3 in amino acids: CASSYGTRSTDTQYF. As DNA, the CDR3 is TGTGCCAGCAGTTACGGGACTAGATCCACAGATACGCAGTATTTT.

This clonotype was found many times. The chain employs TRBV5-1 and TRBJ2-3; 10 nucleotides match TRBD2. The CDR3 length is 16 residues. CDR1 and CDR2 from the germline V gene are SGHRS and YFSETQ. V shed 3 bases, J shed 2 bases, and the junction held 6 bases outside the gene matches. The CDR3 sequence is CASSWERGGDTDTQYF. Here the CDR3 DNA reads TGCGCCAGCAGCTGGGAGCGGGGGGGCGACACAGATACGCAGTATTTT.